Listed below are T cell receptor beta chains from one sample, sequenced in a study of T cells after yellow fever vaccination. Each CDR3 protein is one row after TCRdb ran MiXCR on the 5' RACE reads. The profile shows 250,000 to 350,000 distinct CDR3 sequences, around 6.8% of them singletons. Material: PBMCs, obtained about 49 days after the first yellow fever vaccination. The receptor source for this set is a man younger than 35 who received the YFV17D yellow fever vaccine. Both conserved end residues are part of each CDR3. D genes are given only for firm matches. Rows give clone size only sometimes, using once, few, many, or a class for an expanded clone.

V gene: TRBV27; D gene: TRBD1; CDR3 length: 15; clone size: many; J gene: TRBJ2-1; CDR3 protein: CASSLTGSSYNEQFF; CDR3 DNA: TGTGCCAGCAGTTTGACAGGGTCCTCCTACAATGAGCAGTTCTTC
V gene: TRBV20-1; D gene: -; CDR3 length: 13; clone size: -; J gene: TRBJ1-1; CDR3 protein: CSARDTRWGHAFF; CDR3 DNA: TGCAGTGCTAGAGATACGCGGTGGGGGCATGCTTTCTTT
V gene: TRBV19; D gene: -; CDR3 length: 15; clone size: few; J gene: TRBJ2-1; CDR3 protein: CASSRGGGDYNEQFF; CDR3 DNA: TGTGCCAGTAGTAGAGGAGGGGGAGACTACAATGAGCAGTTCTTC
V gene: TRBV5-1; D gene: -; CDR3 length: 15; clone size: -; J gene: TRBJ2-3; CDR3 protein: CASSQSGSPTDTQYF; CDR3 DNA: TGCGCCAGCAGCCAAAGCGGGTCCCCCACAGATACGCAGTATTTT
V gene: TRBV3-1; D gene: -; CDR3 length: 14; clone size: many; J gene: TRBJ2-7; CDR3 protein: CASSQVPASYEQYF; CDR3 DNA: TGTGCCAGCAGCCAAGTTCCGGCCTCCTACGAGCAGTACTTC
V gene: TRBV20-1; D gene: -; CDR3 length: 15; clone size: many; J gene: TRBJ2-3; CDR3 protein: CSAPVGGGASDTQYF; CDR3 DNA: TGCAGTGCCCCGGTGGGTGGGGGGGCCTCAGATACGCAGTATTTT
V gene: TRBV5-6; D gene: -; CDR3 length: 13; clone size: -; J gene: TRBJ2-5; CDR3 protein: CASSWSDQETQYF; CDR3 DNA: TGTGCCAGCAGCTGGTCGGACCAAGAGACCCAGTACTTC
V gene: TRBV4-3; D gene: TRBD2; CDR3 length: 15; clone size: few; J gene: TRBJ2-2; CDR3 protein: CASSQELAGTGELFF; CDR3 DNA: TGCGCCAGCAGCCAAGAGTTAGCGGGAACCGGGGAGCTGTTTTTT
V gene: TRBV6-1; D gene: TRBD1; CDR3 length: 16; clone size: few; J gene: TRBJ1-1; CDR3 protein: CASSVDRGPLNTEAFF; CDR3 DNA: TGTGCCAGCAGTGTGGACAGGGGGCCGTTAAACACTGAAGCTTTCTTT
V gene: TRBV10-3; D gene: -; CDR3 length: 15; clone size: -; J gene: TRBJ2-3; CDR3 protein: CAGGREGASTDTQYF; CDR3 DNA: TGTGCCGGGGGCAGGGAGGGTGCTAGCACAGATACGCAGTATTTT
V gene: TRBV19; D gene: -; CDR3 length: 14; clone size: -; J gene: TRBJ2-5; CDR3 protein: CASSITGVQETQYF; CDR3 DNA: TGTGCCAGTAGTATAACCGGGGTACAAGAGACCCAGTACTTC
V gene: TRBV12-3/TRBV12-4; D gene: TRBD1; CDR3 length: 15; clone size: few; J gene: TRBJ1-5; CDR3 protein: CASSFRQGDGQPQHF; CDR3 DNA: TGTGCCAGCAGTTTCAGACAGGGGGACGGTCAGCCCCAGCATTTT
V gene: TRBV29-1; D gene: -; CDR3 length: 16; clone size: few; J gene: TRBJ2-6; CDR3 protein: CSVTPGMGSGANVLTF; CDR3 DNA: TGCAGCGTTACCCCGGGTATGGGCTCTGGGGCCAACGTCCTGACTTTC
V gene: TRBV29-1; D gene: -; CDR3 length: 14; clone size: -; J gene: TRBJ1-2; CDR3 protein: CSVEFTTGGLEHTF; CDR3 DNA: TGCAGCGTTGAATTCACGACCGGGGGCCTCGAGCACACCTTC
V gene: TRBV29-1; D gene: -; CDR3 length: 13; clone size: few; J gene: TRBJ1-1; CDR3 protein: CSVDEAPNTEAFF; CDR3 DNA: TGCAGCGTTGATGAGGCTCCAAACACTGAAGCTTTCTTT
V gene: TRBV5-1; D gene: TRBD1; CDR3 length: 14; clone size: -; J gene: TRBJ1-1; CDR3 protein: CASSGDRANTEAFF; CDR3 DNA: TGCGCCAGCAGCGGCGACAGGGCGAACACTGAAGCTTTCTTT
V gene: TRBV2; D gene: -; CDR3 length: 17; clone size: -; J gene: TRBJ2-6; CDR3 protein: CASSAGQRTSGANVLTF; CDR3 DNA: TGTGCCAGCAGTGCAGGACAGAGGACCTCTGGGGCCAACGTCCTGACTTTC
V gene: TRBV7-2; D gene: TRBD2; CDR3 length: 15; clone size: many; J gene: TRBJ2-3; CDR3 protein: CASSYSGGETDTQYF; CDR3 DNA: TGTGCCAGCAGCTATAGCGGGGGGGAGACAGATACGCAGTATTTT
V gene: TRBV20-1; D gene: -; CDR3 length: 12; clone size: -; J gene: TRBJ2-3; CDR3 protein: CSARGHTDTQYF; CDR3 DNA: TGCAGTGCTAGGGGACACACAGATACGCAGTATTTT
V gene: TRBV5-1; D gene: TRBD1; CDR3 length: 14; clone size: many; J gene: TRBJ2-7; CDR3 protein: CASSFGTGGGEQYF; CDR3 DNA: TGCGCCAGCAGCTTTGGGACAGGGGGCGGCGAGCAGTACTTC
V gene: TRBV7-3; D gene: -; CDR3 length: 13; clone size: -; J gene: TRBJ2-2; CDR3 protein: CASRQVNTGELFF; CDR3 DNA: TGTGCCAGCAGACAGGTGAACACCGGGGAGCTGTTTTTT
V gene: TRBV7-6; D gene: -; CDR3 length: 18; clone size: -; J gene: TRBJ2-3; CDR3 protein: CASSFLILGSDGTDTQYF; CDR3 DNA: TGTGCCAGCAGCTTCCTCATCCTCGGGAGCGACGGCACAGATACGCAGTATTTT
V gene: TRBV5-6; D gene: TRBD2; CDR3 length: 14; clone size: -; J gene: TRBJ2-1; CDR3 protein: CARSAGTRIDEQFF; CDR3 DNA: TGTGCCAGGAGCGCCGGGACTAGAATTGATGAGCAGTTCTTC
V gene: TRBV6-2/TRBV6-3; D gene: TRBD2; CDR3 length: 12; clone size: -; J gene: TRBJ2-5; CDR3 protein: CASSSTSGNQYF; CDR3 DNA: TGTGCCAGCAGTTCTACTAGCGGAAACCAGTACTTC
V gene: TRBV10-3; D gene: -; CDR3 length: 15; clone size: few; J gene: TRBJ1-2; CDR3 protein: CAISEPGGGANGYTF; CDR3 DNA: TGTGCCATCAGTGAGCCCGGGGGGGGCGCGAATGGCTACACCTTC
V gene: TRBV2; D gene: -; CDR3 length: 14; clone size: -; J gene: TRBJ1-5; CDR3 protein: CASSSRTGNQPQHF; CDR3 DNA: TGTGCCAGCAGCTCACGGACAGGCAATCAGCCCCAGCATTTT
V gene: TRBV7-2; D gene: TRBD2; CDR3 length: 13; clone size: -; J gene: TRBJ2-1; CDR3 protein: CASSYPGGYEQFF; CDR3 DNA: TGTGCCAGCAGCTACCCGGGGGGGTATGAGCAGTTCTTC
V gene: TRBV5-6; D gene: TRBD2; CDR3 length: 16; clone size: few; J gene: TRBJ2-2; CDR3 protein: CASSLGLAGFTGELFF; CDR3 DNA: TGTGCCAGCAGCCTGGGACTAGCGGGGTTCACCGGGGAGCTGTTTTTT
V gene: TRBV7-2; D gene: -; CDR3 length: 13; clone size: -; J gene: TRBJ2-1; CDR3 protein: CASSPRIRNEQFF; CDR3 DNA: TGTGCCAGCAGCCCTCGAATTAGGAATGAGCAGTTCTTC
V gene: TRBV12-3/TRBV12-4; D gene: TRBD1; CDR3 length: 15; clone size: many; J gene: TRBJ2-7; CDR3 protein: CASSLSDRGKYEQYF; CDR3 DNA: TGTGCCAGCAGTTTATCGGACAGGGGGAAGTACGAGCAGTACTTC
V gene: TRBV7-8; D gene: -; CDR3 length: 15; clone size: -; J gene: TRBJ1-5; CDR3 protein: CASNSDVDSNQPQHF; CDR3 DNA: TGTGCCAGCAACTCGGACGTAGATAGCAATCAGCCCCAGCATTTT
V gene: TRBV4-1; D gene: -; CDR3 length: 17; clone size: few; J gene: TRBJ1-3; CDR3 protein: CASSQVGTGISGNTIYF; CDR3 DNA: TGCGCCAGCAGCCAAGTGGGGACGGGGATCTCTGGAAACACCATATATTTT
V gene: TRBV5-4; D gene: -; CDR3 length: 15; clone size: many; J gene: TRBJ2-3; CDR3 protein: CASSLFQGPLDTQYF; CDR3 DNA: TGTGCCAGCAGCTTGTTTCAGGGCCCATTGGATACGCAGTATTTT
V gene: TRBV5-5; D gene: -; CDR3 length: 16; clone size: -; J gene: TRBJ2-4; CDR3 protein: CASSFAPTDEWKIQYF; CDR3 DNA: TGTGCCAGCAGCTTCGCTCCGACTGACGAATGGAAGATTCAGTACTTC
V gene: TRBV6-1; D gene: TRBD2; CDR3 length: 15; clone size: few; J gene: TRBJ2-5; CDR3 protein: CASSPMVGGGETQYF; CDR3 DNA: TGTGCCAGCAGTCCCATGGTGGGCGGGGGGGAGACCCAGTACTTC
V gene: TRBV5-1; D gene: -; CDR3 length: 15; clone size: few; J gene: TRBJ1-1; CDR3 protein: CASSFGDRLNTEAFF; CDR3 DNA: TGCGCCAGCAGCTTCGGCGACAGACTGAACACTGAAGCTTTCTTT
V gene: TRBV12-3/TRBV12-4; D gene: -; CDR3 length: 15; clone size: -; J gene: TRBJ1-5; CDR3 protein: CASSRLGGGGQPQHF; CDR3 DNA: TGTGCCAGCAGTCGCCTCGGCGGGGGCGGTCAGCCCCAGCATTTT
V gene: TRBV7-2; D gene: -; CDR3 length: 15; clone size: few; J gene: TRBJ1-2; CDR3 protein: CASSASGDWVYGYTF; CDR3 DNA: TGTGCCAGCAGCGCATCAGGGGATTGGGTTTATGGCTACACCTTC
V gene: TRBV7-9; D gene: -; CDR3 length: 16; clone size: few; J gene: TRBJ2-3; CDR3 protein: CASTQGGLRGTDTQYF; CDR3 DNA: TGTGCCAGCACCCAGGGGGGTCTTCGAGGCACAGATACGCAGTATTTT
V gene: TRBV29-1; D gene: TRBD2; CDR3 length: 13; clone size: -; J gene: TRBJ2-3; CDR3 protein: CSVVVTSGYTQYF; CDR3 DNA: TGCAGCGTTGTAGTGACTAGCGGTTATACGCAGTATTTT
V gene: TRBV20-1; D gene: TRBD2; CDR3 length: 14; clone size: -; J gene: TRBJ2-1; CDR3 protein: CSANPGGLYNEQFF; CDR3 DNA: TGCAGTGCTAACCCCGGGGGGTTATACAATGAGCAGTTCTTC
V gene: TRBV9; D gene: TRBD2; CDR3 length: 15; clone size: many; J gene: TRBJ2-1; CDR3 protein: CASSALAGGLNEQFF; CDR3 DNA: TGTGCCAGCAGCGCCCTAGCGGGGGGGCTTAATGAGCAGTTCTTC
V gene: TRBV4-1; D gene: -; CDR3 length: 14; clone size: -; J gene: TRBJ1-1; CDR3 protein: CASSQDQGTVSAFF; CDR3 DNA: TGCGCCAGCAGCCAAGATCAAGGGACGGTTTCAGCTTTCTTT
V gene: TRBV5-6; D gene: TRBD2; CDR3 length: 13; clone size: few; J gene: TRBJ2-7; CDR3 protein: CAKGLAGFYEQYF; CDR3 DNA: TGTGCCAAGGGACTAGCGGGGTTCTACGAGCAGTACTTC